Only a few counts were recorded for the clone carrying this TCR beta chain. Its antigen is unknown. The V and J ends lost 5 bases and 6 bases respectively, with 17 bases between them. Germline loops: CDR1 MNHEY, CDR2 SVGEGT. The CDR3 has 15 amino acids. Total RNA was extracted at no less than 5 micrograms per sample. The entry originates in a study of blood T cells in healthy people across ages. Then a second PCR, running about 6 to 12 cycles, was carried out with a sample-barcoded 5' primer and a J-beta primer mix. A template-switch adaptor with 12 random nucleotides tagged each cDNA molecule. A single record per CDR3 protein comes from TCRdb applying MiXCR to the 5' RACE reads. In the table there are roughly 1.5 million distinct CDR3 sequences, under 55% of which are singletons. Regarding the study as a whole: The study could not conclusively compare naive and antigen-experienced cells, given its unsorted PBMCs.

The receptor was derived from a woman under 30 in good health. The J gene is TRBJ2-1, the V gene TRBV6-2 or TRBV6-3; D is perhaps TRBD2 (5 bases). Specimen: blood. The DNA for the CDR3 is TGTGCCAGCAGTCGACTAAGGGTGGCCCTCAATGAGCAGTTCTTC. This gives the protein CASSRLRVALNEQFF.